The 3 T cell receptor beta chains reported below all come from one sample, sequenced in a study of PD-1 blockade in classical Hodgkin lymphoma. Using immunoSEQ multiplex PCR, the repertoire was profiled, and TCRdb retains in-frame clones only, with some absent. The sample carries 46,000 or so clones, around nine tenths recorded once. Each and every patient relapsed after autologous stem cell transplantation, and patients got differing brentuximab vedotin exposure. Sequenced here: peripheral blood mononuclear cells (PBMCs), sampled at baseline. The receptors stem from a human donor with classical Hodgkin lymphoma.

The V gene is TRBV6-6, the J gene TRBJ1-2, with D unclear. CDR3 size: 13 residues. V lost 3 bases, J lost 1 base, and 6 bases lay in between. CDR1 is MNHNY, CDR2 SVGAGI, per germline (reference sequence). The CDR3 sequence is CASSYTDNYGYTF. In nucleotides, the CDR3 is TGTGCCAGCAGTTATACAGATAACTATGGCTACACCTTC.

J is TRBJ2-2 and V is TRBV11-2; possibly TRBD1 or TRBD2 for D (6 bases each). The V and J ends lost 6 bases and 6 bases respectively, with 14 bases between them. Germline assignment: CDR1 SGHAT and CDR2 FQNNGV. The CDR3 is 14 amino acids. The CDR3 nucleotides are TGTGCCAGCAGTAGAGGGGGGTATGCCGGGGAGCTGTTTTTT. The encoded protein is CASSRGGYAGELFF.

The rearrangement uses TRBV5-6 and TRBJ2-7, with 7 bases lining up with TRBD2. The CDR3 is made up of 14 amino acids. Germline assignment: CDR1 SGHDT and CDR2 YYEEEE. V shed 4 bases and J 1 base; nucleotides not matched to a gene: 5. CDR3 amino acids: CASSPGRSSYEQYF. The CDR3 DNA is TGTGCCAGCAGCCCCGGGAGGTCGTCCTACGAGCAGTACTTC.